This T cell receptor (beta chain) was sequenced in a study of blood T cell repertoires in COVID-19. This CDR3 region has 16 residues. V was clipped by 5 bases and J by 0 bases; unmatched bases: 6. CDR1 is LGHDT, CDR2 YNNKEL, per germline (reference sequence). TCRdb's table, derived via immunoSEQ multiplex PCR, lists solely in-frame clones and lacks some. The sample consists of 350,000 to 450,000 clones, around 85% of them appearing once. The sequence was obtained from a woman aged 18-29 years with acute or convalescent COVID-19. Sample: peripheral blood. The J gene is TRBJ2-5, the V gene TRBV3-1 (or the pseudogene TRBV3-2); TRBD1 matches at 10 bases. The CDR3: CASSLRTGGDQETQYF. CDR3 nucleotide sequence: TGTGCCAGCAGCTTGAGGACAGGGGGGGACCAAGAGACCCAGTACTTC.